Following are 10 T cell receptor beta chains from one sample sequenced in a study of blood T cell repertoires in COVID-19. Assay: immunoSEQ multiplex PCR; the TCRdb copy retains only in-frame clones and omits some. The table has 80,000 or so clones, approximately 86% seen once. Sequencing was performed on peripheral blood. The source of these receptors is a human donor in a cohort sampled during active COVID-19.

The CDR3 here is CASSQVQARGEQYF. The DNA of the CDR3 is TGTGCCAGCAGCCAAGTACAGGCCAGGGGGGAGCAGTACTTC. The V and J genes are TRBV3-1 (or the pseudogene TRBV3-2) and TRBJ2-7, with 7 bases that match TRBD1. The CDR3 runs 14 residues. The germline gives CDR1 LGHDT, CDR2 YNNKEL (reference sequence). J gave up 7 bases and V 1 base, and 7 bases lay outside the gene matches.

The chain links TRBV2 to TRBJ1-1; TRBD1 matches 7 bases. J gave up 5 bases and V 4 bases, and 7 bases lay outside the gene matches. The germline CDR1 and CDR2 sequences are SNHLY and FYNNEI. The CDR3 spans 14 residues. In DNA form, the CDR3 reads TGTGCCAGCAGTGTAGTAGGCAGGGGGACTGAAGCTTTCTTT. As protein: CASSVVGRGTEAFF.

The V gene is TRBV4-1, the J gene TRBJ2-3, with 10 bases that match TRBD2. J lost 2 bases, V lost 2 bases, and 16 bases had no gene match. The CDR3 length is 20 residues. The V gene's germline CDR1 is MGHRA and CDR2 YSYEKL. This chain's CDR3 is CASSQHLAGVNWGNTDTQYF. CDR3 coding DNA: TGCGCCAGCAGCCAACACCTAGCGGGAGTTAATTGGGGCAACACAGATACGCAGTATTTT.

There are a few counts of this clone. This chain joins TRBV4-1 and TRBJ1-2; TRBD1 aligns across 9 bases. Looked up from germline, CDR1 is MGHRA and CDR2 is YSYEKL. The CDR3 sequence is 17 residues long. The trim removed 6 bases at V and 0 bases at J, leaving 11 bases unmatched. The CDR3 sequence is CASRPGQGSAPNYGYTF. CDR3 coding DNA: TGCGCCAGCAGACCAGGACAGGGGTCCGCTCCTAACTATGGCTACACCTTC.

V gene TRBV18 combines with J gene TRBJ1-4, with 8 nucleotides matching TRBD1. Trimming at V came to 3 bases and at J to 7 bases, leaving 4 bases not matched to a gene. The CDR3 is 14 residues long. In germline, CDR1 is KGHSH, CDR2 LQKENI. The CDR3 DNA reads as TGTGCCAGCTCACCCTCAGGGGGCGTTGAAAAACTGTTTTTT. It translates to CASSPSGGVEKLFF.

The CDR3 region has the DNA TGTGCCAGCAGTTTAGAACAGGGTGGCGCGGCTTTCTTT. As protein: CASSLEQGGAAFF. This chain connects TRBV12-3 or TRBV12-4 to TRBJ1-1; a weak D match, TRBD1 (6 bases). The CDR3 length is 13 residues. Trimming stripped 1 base from V and 11 bases from J, with 14 bases between.

The V call is TRBV4-1, the J call TRBJ2-1, with 7 bases identical to TRBD2. V shed 0 bases and J 4 bases; nucleotides not matched to a gene: 9. Germline V gives CDR1 MGHRA, CDR2 YSYEKL. The CDR3 is 17 residues long. The CDR3 here is CASSQDSGGGLYNEQFF. CDR3 in DNA: TGCGCCAGCAGCCAAGATTCGGGCGGGGGACTGTACAATGAGCAGTTCTTC.

The chain is built from TRBV6-5 and TRBJ1-2; 10 nucleotides align to TRBD1. V trimming: 5 bases; J trimming: 0 bases; junction bases outside the gene matches: 3. CDR3 length equals 15 residues. Germline V gene lookup returns CDR1 MNHEY and CDR2 SVGAGI. CDR3 nucleotides: TGTGCCAGCAGTCCCGGACAGGGGGCTAACTATGGCTACACCTTC. It codes for CASSPGQGANYGYTF.

CDR3 residues: CASSPGRPTDTQYF. CDR3 DNA sequence: TGTGCCAGCAGCCCGGGGAGGCCCACAGATACGCAGTATTTT. This rearrangement joins TRBV7-2 to TRBJ2-3, with D perhaps matching TRBD2 (6 bases). This CDR3 is 14 amino acids long. Deletions cut 5 bases from V and 2 bases from J, with 11 bases between. Germline V gives CDR1 SGHTA, CDR2 FQGNSA. The whole variable domain, filled in from reference TRBV7-2 and TRBJ2-3, reads GAGVSQSPSNKVTEKGKDVELRCDPISGHTALYWYRQSLGQGLEFLIYFQGNSAPDKSGLPSDRFSAERTGGSVSTLTIQRTQQEDSAVYLCASSPGRPTDTQYFGPGTRLTVL.

CDR3 region: CASSERERSTQYF. CDR3 bases: TGTGCCAGCAGCGAGCGGGAAAGATCTACGCAGTATTTT. The rearrangement links TRBV12-3 or TRBV12-4 to TRBJ2-3, with 7 nucleotides matching TRBD2. The CDR3 spans 13 residues. The junction had 8 bases not matched to a gene; V was cut back by 6 bases and J by 8 bases.